Sequencing of this TCR beta chain was carried out in a study of blood T cell repertoires in COVID-19. Study-level background: Samples taken during acute and convalescent COVID-19 were collected in the United States, Italy and Spain.

Germline trimming cut 2 bases from V and 8 bases from J; bases unmatched to any gene: 5. The CDR3 is made up of 13 amino acids. Germline CDR1 SGHDT, CDR2 YYEEEE. Produced via immunoSEQ multiplex PCR; TCRdb's table is partial and in-frame only. The data hold roughly 200,000 clones, with about 85% observed a single time. The source is a woman in her thirties or forties with COVID-19, enrolled during active disease. The sequenced sample was peripheral blood. The rearrangement links TRBV5-6 to TRBJ1-2, with 8 bases fitting TRBD1. Here the CDR3 DNA reads TGTGCCAGCAGCTTTACAGGGGGGAGCGGCTACACCTTC. Amino acid sequence: CASSFTGGSGYTF.